One and the same sample provided the 21 T cell receptor beta chains below, sequenced in a study of T cell changes during pregnancy in multiple sclerosis. Libraries were prepared by immunoSEQ multiplex PCR; TCRdb keeps only in-frame clonotypes and omits some of them. The sample lists 35,000 to 45,000 clones; approximately 89% were seen once. Sequenced here: CD4+ T cells from peripheral blood mononuclear cells, sampled after pregnancy. The receptors originated from a female donor in good health, enrolled as a control in a pregnancy study.

This chain uses TRBV19 with TRBJ1-2; 8 bases line up with TRBD1. V dropped 10 bases and J dropped 4; count of bases not matched to a gene: 11. The length of the CDR3 is 14 residues. From germline, CDR1 is LNHDA and CDR2 SQIVND (reference sequence). The DNA for the CDR3 is TGTGCCACTGAGGGTCCGGACAGGGTCTATGGCTACACCTTC. It is translated as CATEGPDRVYGYTF.

The rearrangement uses TRBV11-2 and TRBJ2-3; TRBD2 matches 9 bases. This CDR3 is 13 amino acids long. In germline, CDR1 is SGHAT, CDR2 FQNNGV. V lost 11 bases to trimming and J lost 6 bases; unmatched junction nucleotides: 9. The CDR3 sequence is CAGNIAGVDTQYF. The CDR3 DNA is TGTGCCGGGAACATAGCGGGGGTCGATACGCAGTATTTT.

DNA of the CDR3: TGTGCCAGCAGTTTACAGGGGGCTTGGCAGCCCCAGCATTTT. It specifies CASSLQGAWQPQHF. The chain carries TRBV13 and TRBJ1-5, with TRBD1 identical over 9 bases. The CDR3 is 14 amino acids. The V gene end was trimmed by 6 bases and the J gene end by 7 bases; junction bases not matched to a gene: 7. From germline, CDR1 is PRHDT and CDR2 FYEKMQ (reference sequence).

The chain is built from TRBV6-6 and TRBJ2-1; no firm D call. Germline CDR1 and CDR2: MNHNY and SVGAGI (reference sequence). Trimming removed 4 bases at V and 5 bases at J, with 6 bases between. CDR3 length: 12 residues. For the CDR3, the DNA is TGTGCCAGCAGTTCACTCGACAATGAGCAGTTCTTC. Protein sequence: CASSSLDNEQFF.

CDR3: CASRAGGPYDEQYF. The CDR3 DNA sequence: TGTGCCAGCAGGGCGGGAGGGCCGTATGACGAGCAGTACTTC. The V and J genes are TRBV5-4 and TRBJ2-7, with 9 bases matching TRBD2. The CDR3 spans 14 residues. CDR1 and CDR2 from the germline V gene are SGHNT and YYREEE (reference sequence). The ends lost 5 bases at V and 5 bases at J; junction bases unmatched: 8.

The CDR3 spells CASSLRRGATNEKLFF. As DNA, the CDR3 is TGTGCCAGCAGCTTACGCAGGGGAGCAACTAATGAAAAACTGTTTTTT. The chain uses TRBV7-2 and TRBJ1-4; D might be TRBD1 (6 bases). The V gene lost 2 bases and the J gene lost 0 bases, with 10 bases spanning the gap. Germline V gives CDR1 SGHTA, CDR2 FQGNSA. This CDR3 region has 16 residues.

The CDR3 region is CASSSQGASYNEQFF. In nucleotides, the CDR3 is TGTGCCAGCAGTTCCCAGGGGGCATCCTACAATGAGCAGTTCTTC. The genes are TRBV28 and TRBJ2-1; 8 bases align to TRBD1. CDR1 is MDHEN, CDR2 SYDVKM, per germline. With 4 bases clipped from V and 1 base from J, the junction kept 3 bases outside the gene matches. CDR3 length equals 15 residues.

The chain combines TRBV2 with TRBJ1-3; a weak D match, TRBD1 (6 bases). Per the germline V gene, CDR1 is SNHLY and CDR2 is FYNNEI. The CDR3 is 15 residues long. V lost 1 base to trimming and J lost 2 bases, with 9 bases between them. CDR3 sequence: CASSEGRGPGNTIYF. CDR3 nucleotide sequence: TGTGCCAGCAGTGAAGGCAGGGGCCCTGGAAACACCATATATTTT.

The gene calls are TRBV27 and TRBJ2-1; 10 nucleotides match TRBD1. The CDR3 is made up of 14 amino acids. Unmatched junction bases numbered 3, after V lost 2 bases and J lost 8 bases. Looked up from germline, CDR1 is MNHEY and CDR2 is SMNVEV (reference sequence). The CDR3 bases are TGTGCCAGCAGTTTAGGGACAGGGGTTGATGAGCAGTTCTTC. It codes for CASSLGTGVDEQFF.

The chain joins TRBV6-5 to TRBJ1-2, with 7 bases that match TRBD1. The CDR3 is 13 residues long. The germline V gene encodes CDR1 MNHEY and CDR2 SVGAGI. Trimming at V came to 6 bases and at J to 4 bases, leaving 5 bases not matched to a gene. CDR3 region: CASRETGLYGYTF. Written as DNA, the CDR3 is TGTGCCAGCAGGGAGACAGGGCTCTATGGCTACACCTTC.

The rearrangement joins TRBV7-9 to TRBJ1-5; D call uncertain. The V gene's germline CDR1 is SEHNR and CDR2 FQNEAQ (reference sequence). V was trimmed by 5 bases and J by 4 bases, leaving 9 bases between them. The CDR3 totals 13 residues. CDR3 loop: CASSALGNQPQHF. In DNA form, the CDR3 reads TGTGCCAGCAGCGCCCTCGGTAATCAGCCCCAGCATTTT.

This clone was seen only once. V is TRBV19 and J is TRBJ1-6; the D gene is possibly TRBD1 (5 bases). V lost 6 bases to trimming and J lost 4 bases, with 19 bases between them. This CDR3 comprises 17 residues. Germline loops: CDR1 LNHDA, CDR2 SQIVND (reference sequence). In nucleotides, the CDR3 is TGTGCCAGTAGAAGTAATTGGGGAAACAGGTATAATTCACCCCTCCACTTT. Its protein is CASRSNWGNRYNSPLHF.

The CDR3 DNA is TGTGCCAGTAGTCGACCCGCTTCGGGGAGCCAGCCCCAGCATTTT. Its translation: CASSRPASGSQPQHF. The chain employs TRBV19 and TRBJ1-5; D call uncertain. Germline V CDR1 and CDR2: LNHDA, SQIVND (reference sequence). V gave up 5 bases and J gave up 7 bases, with 18 bases separating them. The CDR3 length is 15 residues.

The CDR3 DNA reads TGTGCCAGCAGCGTAGCGGGTAGCGGGAGGGGGGGAGAGACCCAGTACTTC. This codes for CASSVAGSGRGGETQYF. V usage is TRBV9 and J usage is TRBJ2-5; 11 bases align to TRBD2. The CDR3 consists of 17 residues. Losses at the gene ends were 0 bases for V and 4 bases for J; bases not matched to a gene: 8. The germline V gene has CDR1 SGDLS and CDR2 YYNGEE. Looking up the rest from reference TRBV9 and TRBJ2-5 gives the full variable domain: DSGVTQTPKHLITATGQRVTLRCSPRSGDLSVYWYQQSLDQGLQFLIQYYNGEERAKGNILERFSAQQFPDLHSELNLSSLELGDSALYFCASSVAGSGRGGETQYFGPGTRLLVL.

The rearrangement joins TRBV5-6 to TRBJ2-7; 7 positions agree with TRBD2. J lost 2 bases, V lost 2 bases, and 1 base had no gene match. The CDR3 sequence is 13 residues long. Germline values: CDR1 SGHDT, CDR2 YYEEEE. CDR3 nucleotide sequence: TGTGCCAGCAGCTTTCGGGGGGCCTACGAGCAGTACTTC. Protein product: CASSFRGAYEQYF.

The rearrangement joins TRBV5-1 to TRBJ2-7, with D possibly matching TRBD2 (6 bases). The germline V and J ends were trimmed by 0 bases and 3 bases, with 16 bases remaining between them. Germline CDR1 is SGHRS and CDR2 is YFSETQ. CDR3 length: 16 residues. CDR3 DNA: TGCGCCAGCAGCTTGGGACTAGACAACTCCCACTACGAGCAGTACTTC. Protein sequence: CASSLGLDNSHYEQYF.

The genes are TRBV25-1 and TRBJ2-3, with 7 bases matching TRBD1. The CDR3 length is 14 residues. Per germline, CDR1 MGHDK and CDR2 SYGVNS. The ends lost 9 bases at V and 6 bases at J; junction bases unmatched: 12. The CDR3 nucleotides read TGTGCCAGTAAGGGACAGTCGATCCAGGATACGCAGTATTTT. This sequence encodes CASKGQSIQDTQYF.

The chain combines TRBV5-1 with TRBJ1-4, with 8 bases lining up with TRBD1. J gave up 6 bases and V 4 bases, and 5 bases lay outside the gene matches. The CDR3 is 14 residues long. Germline CDR1 is SGHRS and CDR2 is YFSETQ. The CDR3 sequence is CASSVTGVDEKLFF. DNA of the CDR3: TGCGCCAGCAGCGTGACAGGGGTTGATGAAAAACTGTTTTTT.

CDR3 sequence reads: CASSIRGPQETQYF. The CDR3, as DNA: TGTGCCAGTAGTATAAGAGGGCCCCAAGAGACCCAGTACTTC. The V call is TRBV19, the J call TRBJ2-5, with a possible D match to TRBD2 (5 bases). This CDR3 has 14 residues. Trimming took 2 bases from V and 1 from J, leaving 8 bases between them. Per the germline V gene, CDR1 is LNHDA and CDR2 is SQIVND (reference sequence).

The V call is TRBV7-3, the J call TRBJ1-6; D is ambiguous. With 2 bases removed from V and 6 bases from J, the gap between germline ends came to 11 bases. Germline V lookup: CDR1 SGHTA, CDR2 FQGTGA. This CDR3 is 15 amino acids long. The CDR3 nucleotides are TGTGCCAGCAGCTTATTAGGCAGCGTTAATTCACCCCTCCACTTT. It is translated as CASSLLGSVNSPLHF.

This chain connects TRBV7-2 to TRBJ1-1; TRBD1 matches 9 bases. Germline values: CDR1 SGHTA, CDR2 FQGNSA. V lost 4 bases, J lost 4 bases, and 4 bases stayed unmatched. This CDR3 has 14 amino acids. The CDR3 nucleotides read TGTGCCAGCAGCTACAGGGGGCTGGGCACTGAAGCTTTCTTT. It yields the protein CASSYRGLGTEAFF.